This T cell receptor beta chain was recorded in a study of blood T cell repertoires in COVID-19. Looking at the study overall: In each case, the material was cDNA or gDNA derived from T cells, B-cell-depleted T cells, or PBMCs.

Sequenced by immunoSEQ multiplex PCR; TCRdb stores in-frame clones only, minus some. The sample contains 200,000 to 300,000 clones, roughly 80% of which appear only once. A COVID-19 case was met by exposed participants within 2 weeks before study entry. Germline assignment: CDR1 SGDLS and CDR2 YYNGEE. The CDR3 runs to 15 residues. The V and J ends lost 5 bases and 9 bases, in that order; junction bases with no gene match: 13. The sequence was collected from a woman in her thirties or forties who had been exposed to COVID-19. The V gene is TRBV9, the J gene TRBJ1-5; 8 positions agree with TRBD1. The sequenced sample consisted of PBMCs or T cells enriched from blood (not recorded which). The chain's CDR3 is CASSAEGTGGRPQHF. As DNA, the CDR3 is TGTGCCAGCAGTGCAGAGGGGACAGGTGGTCGGCCCCAGCATTTT.